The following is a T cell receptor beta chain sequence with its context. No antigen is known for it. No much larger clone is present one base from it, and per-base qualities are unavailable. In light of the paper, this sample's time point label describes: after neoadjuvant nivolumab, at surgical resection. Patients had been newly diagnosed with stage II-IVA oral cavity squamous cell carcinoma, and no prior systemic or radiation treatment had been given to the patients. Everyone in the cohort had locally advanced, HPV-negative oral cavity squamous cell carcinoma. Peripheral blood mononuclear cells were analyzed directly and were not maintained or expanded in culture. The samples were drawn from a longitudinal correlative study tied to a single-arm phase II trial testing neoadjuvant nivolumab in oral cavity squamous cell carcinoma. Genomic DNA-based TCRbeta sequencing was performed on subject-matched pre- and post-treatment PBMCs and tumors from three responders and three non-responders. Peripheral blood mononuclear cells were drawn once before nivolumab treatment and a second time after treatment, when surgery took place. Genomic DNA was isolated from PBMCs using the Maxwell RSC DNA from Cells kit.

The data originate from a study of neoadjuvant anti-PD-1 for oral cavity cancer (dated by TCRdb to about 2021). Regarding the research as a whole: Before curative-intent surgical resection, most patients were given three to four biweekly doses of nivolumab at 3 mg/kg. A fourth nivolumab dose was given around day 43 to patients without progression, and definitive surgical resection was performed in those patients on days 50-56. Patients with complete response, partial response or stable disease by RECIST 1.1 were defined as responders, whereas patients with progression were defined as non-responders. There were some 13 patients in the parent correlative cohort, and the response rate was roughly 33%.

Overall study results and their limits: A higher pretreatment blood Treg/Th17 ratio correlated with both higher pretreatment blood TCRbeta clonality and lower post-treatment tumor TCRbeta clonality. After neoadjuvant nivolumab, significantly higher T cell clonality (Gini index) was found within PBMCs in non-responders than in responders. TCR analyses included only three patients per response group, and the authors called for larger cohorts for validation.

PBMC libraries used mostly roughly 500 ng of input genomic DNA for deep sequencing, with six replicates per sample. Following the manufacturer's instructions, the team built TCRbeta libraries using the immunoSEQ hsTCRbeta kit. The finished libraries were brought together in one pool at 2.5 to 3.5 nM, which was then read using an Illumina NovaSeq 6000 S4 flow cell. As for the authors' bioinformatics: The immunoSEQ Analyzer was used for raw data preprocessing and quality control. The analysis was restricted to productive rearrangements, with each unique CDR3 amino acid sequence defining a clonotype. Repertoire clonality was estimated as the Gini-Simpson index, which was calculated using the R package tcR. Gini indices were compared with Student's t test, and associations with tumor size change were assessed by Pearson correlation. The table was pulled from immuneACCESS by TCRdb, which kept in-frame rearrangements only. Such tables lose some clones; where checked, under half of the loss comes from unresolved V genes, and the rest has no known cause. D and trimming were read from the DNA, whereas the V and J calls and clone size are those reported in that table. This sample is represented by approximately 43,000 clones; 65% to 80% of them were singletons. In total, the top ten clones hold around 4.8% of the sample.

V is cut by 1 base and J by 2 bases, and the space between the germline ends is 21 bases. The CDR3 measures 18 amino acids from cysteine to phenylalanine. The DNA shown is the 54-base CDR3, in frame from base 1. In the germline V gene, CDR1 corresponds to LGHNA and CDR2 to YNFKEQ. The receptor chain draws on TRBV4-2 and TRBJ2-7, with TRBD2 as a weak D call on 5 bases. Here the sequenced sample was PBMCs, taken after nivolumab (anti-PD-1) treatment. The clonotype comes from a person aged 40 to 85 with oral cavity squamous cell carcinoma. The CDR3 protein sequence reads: CASSQGLRRPSSTYEQYF. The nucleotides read TGTGCCAGCAGCCAAGGCCTCCGGAGGCCAAGTAGCACCTACGAGCAGTACTTC.